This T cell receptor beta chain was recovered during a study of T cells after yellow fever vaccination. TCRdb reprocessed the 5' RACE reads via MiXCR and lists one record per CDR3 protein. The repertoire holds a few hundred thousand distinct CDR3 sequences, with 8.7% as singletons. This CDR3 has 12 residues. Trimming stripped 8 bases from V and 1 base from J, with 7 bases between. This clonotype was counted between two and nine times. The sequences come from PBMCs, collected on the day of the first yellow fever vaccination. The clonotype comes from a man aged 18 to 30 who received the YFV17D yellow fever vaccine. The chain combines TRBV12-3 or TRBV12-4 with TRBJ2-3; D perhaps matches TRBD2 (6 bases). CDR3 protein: CASGGGTDTQYF. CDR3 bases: TGTGCCAGCGGAGGGGGCACAGATACGCAGTATTTT.